Listed here are 24 T cell receptor beta chains from one sample, sequenced in a study of T cells after yellow fever vaccination. MiXCR, run by TCRdb on the 5' RACE reads, gives a single entry per CDR3 protein. The sample yields a few hundred thousand distinct CDR3 sequences, roughly 7.2% seen once. This specimen was CD4+ T cells sorted from PBMCs, taken 15 days after the yellow fever booster vaccination. The receptors originated from a man aged 30 to 45 who received the YFV17D yellow fever vaccine.

The chain combines TRBV5-4 with TRBJ2-3, with D hard to call. This CDR3 has 15 residues. In germline, CDR1 is SGHNT, CDR2 YYREEE (reference sequence). Trimming stripped 4 bases from V and 0 bases from J, with 12 bases between. The DNA of the CDR3 is TGTGCCAGCAGCCTGGCTCGTGTGAGCACAGATACGCAGTATTTT. It specifies CASSLARVSTDTQYF.

The table lists this clonotype with a few counts. V gene TRBV5-5 combines with J gene TRBJ2-7; a weak D match, TRBD1 (5 bases). CDR1 is SGHKS and CDR2 is YYEKEE in the germline V gene (reference sequence). This CDR3 contains 14 residues. V dropped 0 bases and J dropped 3 bases, with 10 bases sitting between them. This CDR3 reads CASSLDWTYYEQYF. The CDR3 region has the DNA TGTGCCAGCAGCTTGGATTGGACATACTACGAGCAGTACTTC.

In its sample, this clonotype was seen a few times. CDR3: CASSARDRSETQYF. The CDR3 DNA follows: TGCGCCAGCAGCGCCCGGGACAGATCGGAGACCCAGTACTTC. The chain combines TRBV5-1 with TRBJ2-5; TRBD1 aligns across 7 bases. The CDR3 consists of 14 residues. V lost 4 bases, J lost 5 bases, and 8 bases stayed unmatched. Germline V gene lookup returns CDR1 SGHRS and CDR2 YFSETQ.

This clonotype came up many times. V gene TRBV12-3 or TRBV12-4 combines with J gene TRBJ2-1, with a possible D match to TRBD2 (6 bases). Trimming stripped 4 bases from V and 6 bases from J, with 22 bases between. The CDR3 totals 17 residues. The CDR3 sequence: CASSSRTPGLRANEQFF. In DNA form, the CDR3 reads TGTGCCAGCAGTTCAAGAACCCCGGGACTCCGGGCCAATGAGCAGTTCTTC.

This clonotype came up many times. This chain connects TRBV5-6 to TRBJ2-7; D is unresolved. This CDR3 has 12 residues. CDR1 is SGHDT, CDR2 YYEEEE, per germline. The V and J ends lost 0 bases and 6 bases respectively, with 7 bases between them. The CDR3 here is CASSLVRSEQYF. For the CDR3, the DNA is TGTGCCAGCAGCTTGGTCCGGAGCGAGCAGTACTTC. The variable domain in full, with the rest retrieved from reference TRBV5-6 and TRBJ2-7, is DAGVTQSPTHLIKTRGQQVTLRCSPKSGHDTVSWYQQALGQGPQFIFQYYEEEERQRGNFPDRFSGHQFPNYSSELNVNALLLGDSALYLCASSLVRSEQYFGPGTRLTVT.

The V gene is TRBV27, the J gene TRBJ2-1, with 8 positions matching TRBD2. J was trimmed by 8 bases and V by 8 bases; bases with no gene match: 11. The germline V gene encodes CDR1 MNHEY and CDR2 SMNVEV (reference sequence). The CDR3 runs to 14 residues. The CDR3 nucleotides are TGTGCCAGCGCCCCGGGACTAGTTCGTTATGAGCAGTTCTTC. It encodes CASAPGLVRYEQFF.

This clonotype came up many times. The chain carries TRBV12-3 or TRBV12-4 and TRBJ2-5; D is perhaps TRBD1 or TRBD2 (5 bases each). The CDR3 spans 13 residues. V lost 6 bases to trimming and J lost 4 bases, with 12 bases between them. The CDR3 DNA sequence: TGTGCCAGCAGCCCAACTGGGGGAGAGACCCAGTACTTC. Amino acid sequence: CASSPTGGETQYF.

The chain combines TRBV5-1 with TRBJ2-5; 9 bases align to TRBD1. Germline V gene lookup returns CDR1 SGHRS and CDR2 YFSETQ. This CDR3 region has 15 residues. V was pared by 4 bases and J by 2 bases, with 6 bases of the junction left unmatched. CDR3 nucleotide sequence: TGCGCCAGCAGCCCTCGGGACAGGGCGCAAGAGACCCAGTACTTC. Protein product: CASSPRDRAQETQYF.

V is TRBV3-1 and J is TRBJ1-1; no firm D call. V was shortened by 5 bases and J by 0 bases, with 7 bases between the two germline ends. Germline V gene data show CDR1 as LGHDT and CDR2 as YNNKEL (reference sequence). This CDR3 comprises 13 residues. CDR3 nucleotide sequence: TGTGCCAGCAGCAACTGGGTGAACACTGAAGCTTTCTTT. It translates to CASSNWVNTEAFF. Combining the CDR3 with reference TRBV3-1 and TRBJ1-1 gives the whole variable domain DTAVSQTPKYLVTQMGNDKSIKCEQNLGHDTMYWYKQDSKKFLKIMFSYNNKELIINETVPNRFSPKSPDKAHLNLHINSLELGDSAVYFCASSNWVNTEAFFGQGTRLTVV.

The chain links TRBV28 to TRBJ2-7; D possibly corresponds to TRBD1 (6 bases). CDR3 length equals 15 residues. Germline V gives CDR1 MDHEN, CDR2 SYDVKM. V dropped 5 bases and J dropped 2 bases, with 16 bases sitting between them. The CDR3 region is CASSAHSGQAYEQYF. For the CDR3, the DNA is TGTGCCAGCAGTGCCCACTCGGGACAAGCCTACGAGCAGTACTTC.

This clonotype appeared a few times. The chain recombines TRBV18 with TRBJ2-1; 8 bases align to TRBD1. V shed 4 bases, J shed 8 bases, and the junction held 4 bases outside the gene matches. Germline V lookup: CDR1 KGHSH, CDR2 LQKENI. The length of the CDR3 is 13 residues. CDR3 coding DNA: TGTGCCAGCTCACTCGGGACAGGCGATGAGCAGTTCTTC. This sequence encodes CASSLGTGDEQFF.

This clonotype has more than one count but fewer than ten. The V and J genes are TRBV15 and TRBJ2-1; weak D call: TRBD1 (6 bases). This CDR3 contains 15 residues. Trimming took 6 bases from V and 7 from J, leaving 19 bases between them. CDR1 and CDR2 (germline): LNHNV, YYDKDF (reference sequence). CDR3 protein: CATSLDISRGNEQFF. The CDR3 DNA reads as TGTGCCACCAGTTTAGACATCTCGAGGGGGAATGAGCAGTTCTTC.

In its sample, this clonotype was seen a few times. The genes are TRBV5-1 and TRBJ1-1; 7 nucleotides line up with TRBD1. CDR1 is SGHRS, CDR2 YFSETQ, per germline. The CDR3 sequence is 15 residues long. V lost 0 bases to trimming and J lost 4 bases; unmatched junction nucleotides: 6. As DNA, the CDR3 is TGCGCCAGCAGCTTGGGCCACAGGGGCTCCACTGAAGCTTTCTTT. Its protein product is CASSLGHRGSTEAFF.

In this sample, this clonotype turned up many times. V and J are TRBV28 and TRBJ2-7, with 11 nucleotides matching TRBD1. This CDR3 is built from 14 residues. Germline V gene sequence: CDR1 MDHEN, CDR2 SYDVKM. After removal of 9 bases from V and 6 bases from J, the junction contained 10 bases not matched to a gene. This CDR3 reads CASRTGGVRGEQYF. CDR3 nucleotides: TGTGCCAGTAGGACAGGGGGCGTCAGGGGCGAGCAGTACTTC.

This clonotype appeared many times. This chain uses TRBV5-1 with TRBJ2-3, with D possibly TRBD2 on 5 matching bases. This CDR3 is built from 13 residues. Germline loops: CDR1 SGHRS, CDR2 YFSETQ. Trimming cost V 4 bases and J 5 bases, with 11 bases left between them. CDR3 sequence (DNA): TGCGCCAGCAGCCCGGGGAGTGGAGATACGCAGTATTTT. Its protein is CASSPGSGDTQYF.

The table lists this clonotype with many counts. J is TRBJ2-3 and V is TRBV11-2, with 11 bases fitting TRBD2. V gave up 3 bases and J gave up 2 bases; unmatched junction bases: 1. The CDR3 runs 15 residues. Germline V gives CDR1 SGHAT, CDR2 FQNNGV. CDR3 protein: CASSFSGRATDTQYF. As DNA, the CDR3 is TGTGCCAGCAGCTTTAGCGGGAGGGCCACAGATACGCAGTATTTT.

This clonotype was seen only a few times. The rearrangement uses TRBV20-1 and TRBJ1-3, with unresolved D. V lost 5 bases, J lost 4 bases, and 12 bases lay in between. The CDR3 is 13 amino acids. From germline, CDR1 is DFQATT and CDR2 SNEGSKA (reference sequence). CDR3 nucleotide sequence: TGCAGTGCTCACCCCTCGACAGGAAACACCATATATTTT. Its translation is CSAHPSTGNTIYF.

The J gene is TRBJ1-1, the V gene TRBV15; 7 nucleotides agree with TRBD1. This CDR3 comprises 13 residues. Germline CDR1 reads LNHNV; CDR2 reads YYDKDF (reference sequence). Trimming took 3 bases from V and 3 from J; bases not matched to a gene: 1. Written as DNA, the CDR3 is TGTGCCACCAGCAGCAGGGGGGACACTGAAGCTTTCTTT. Its protein product is CATSSRGDTEAFF.

The rearrangement uses TRBV10-3 and TRBJ2-7; tentative D call: TRBD2 (6 bases). Germline V gene lookup returns CDR1 ENHRY and CDR2 SYGVKD. Trimming shortened V by 3 bases and J by 5 bases, and 17 bases separated the two germline ends. CDR3 length equals 15 residues. The CDR3 here is CAISDSYGGSHEQYF. CDR3 coding DNA: TGTGCCATCAGTGACAGTTACGGGGGTAGCCACGAGCAGTACTTC.

This clonotype appeared many times. The chain recombines TRBV15 with TRBJ1-2, with D hard to call. The germline gives CDR1 LNHNV, CDR2 YYDKDF (reference sequence). The CDR3 runs to 13 residues. V lost 1 base and J lost 2, with 5 bases in between. The CDR3 here is CATSRAGNYGYTF. In nucleotides, the CDR3 is TGTGCCACCAGCAGAGCAGGAAACTATGGCTACACCTTC.

This clonotype was observed at least ten times. The V call is TRBV20-1, the J call TRBJ2-2, with a weak D call TRBD1 (6 bases). This CDR3 spans 14 amino acids. Per the germline V gene, CDR1 is DFQATT and CDR2 is SNEGSKA (reference sequence). Trimming took off 7 bases at V and 2 bases at J, with 14 bases between the two ends. Here the CDR3 DNA reads TGCAGTGTCCTCCGGGACACCAACACCGGGGAGCTGTTTTTT. Translation gives CSVLRDTNTGELFF.

This clonotype was recorded a few times. The DNA for the CDR3 is TGTGCCAGCAGCTTTACGGGAGCAGGCAATGAGCAGTTCTTC. It encodes CASSFTGAGNEQFF. This chain joins TRBV7-8 and TRBJ2-1; possibly TRBD2 for D (6 bases). The germline gives CDR1 SGHVS, CDR2 FQNEAQ. This CDR3 has 14 residues. V was clipped by 3 bases and J by 6 bases, with 12 bases between them.

The rearrangement joins TRBV11-2 to TRBJ2-7; 10 bases fit TRBD1. The trim removed 3 bases at V and 6 bases at J, leaving 2 bases unmatched. CDR1 SGHAT and CDR2 FQNNGV come from the germline V gene. This CDR3 comprises 13 residues. CDR3 in DNA: TGTGCCAGCAGCTTGGACAGGGGGTTCGAGCAGTACTTC. This encodes CASSLDRGFEQYF.

This clonotype has at least ten counts. The rearrangement links TRBV5-8 to TRBJ2-3; no clear D. CDR1 and CDR2 from the germline V gene are SGHTS and YDEGEE. CDR3 length: 12 amino acids. V dropped 8 bases and J dropped 0 bases, with 7 bases sitting between them. This CDR3 reads CARPGSTDTQYF. For the CDR3, the DNA is TGTGCCAGACCCGGGAGCACAGATACGCAGTATTTT.